Below, 28 T cell receptor beta chains from the same sample are listed, as sequenced in a study of blood T cell repertoires in COVID-19. The protocol was immunoSEQ multiplex PCR, while the TCRdb copy is restricted to in-frame clones and leaves out a portion. The repertoire holds under 200,000 clones, more than 80% seen once, with roughly 8.8% in the top ten. Sequenced sample: PBMCs or T cells enriched from blood (not recorded which). The source is a woman aged 18-30 years who had recovered from COVID-19.

This chain joins TRBV7-9 and TRBJ1-2, with 9 bases identical to TRBD1. Per the germline V gene, CDR1 is SEHNR and CDR2 is FQNEAQ (reference sequence). J was trimmed by 2 bases and V by 5 bases; bases with no gene match: 6. The CDR3 extends over 15 amino acids. CDR3 in amino acids: CASSPVGQGNYGYTF. The CDR3 coding sequence is TGTGCCAGCAGCCCCGTAGGACAGGGGAACTATGGCTACACCTTC.

The count of this clone is one. This chain connects TRBV3-1 (or the pseudogene TRBV3-2) to TRBJ2-2; TRBD2 aligns across 12 bases. Per germline, CDR1 LGHDT and CDR2 YNNKEL (reference sequence). The CDR3 length is 17 residues. V shed 0 bases and J 6 bases; nucleotides not matched to a gene: 5. The CDR3 DNA reads TGTGCCAGCAGCCAAGATCCGGGACTAGCGGGTTCCGGGGAGCTGTTTTTT. Its protein product is CASSQDPGLAGSGELFF.

This clone occurred once. The chain employs TRBV5-1 and TRBJ2-5; 15 nucleotides agree with TRBD2. The J segment lost 2 bases and the V segment lost 1 base, leaving 3 bases of the junction unmatched. The CDR3 contains 17 residues. Germline lookup yields CDR1 SGHRS and CDR2 YFSETQ. In DNA form, the CDR3 reads TGCGCCAGCAGCTTGCTTGGGACTAGCGGGGGGCAAGAGACCCAGTACTTC. As protein: CASSLLGTSGGQETQYF.

This chain uses TRBV11-1 with TRBJ1-1; 9 bases are a match to TRBD1. Trimming at V came to 7 bases and at J to 4 bases, leaving 10 bases not matched to a gene. The germline V gene encodes CDR1 SGHAT and CDR2 FQDESV (reference sequence). The CDR3 spans 15 residues. CDR3 DNA sequence: TGTGCCAGCAACCCGGGACAGGGCCCTGTCACTGAAGCTTTCTTT. Amino acid sequence: CASNPGQGPVTEAFF.

The chain carries TRBV9 and TRBJ1-6; possible D gene TRBD1, 5 bases. V was shortened by 0 bases and J by 7 bases, with 8 bases between the two germline ends. CDR1 is SGDLS, CDR2 YYNGEE, per germline. CDR3 size: 14 residues. CDR3 coding DNA: TGTGCCAGCAGCGTAGCTCAGGGCAATTCACCCCTCCACTTT. It specifies CASSVAQGNSPLHF. Full variable domain (remainder filled in from reference TRBV9 and TRBJ1-6): DSGVTQTPKHLITATGQRVTLRCSPRSGDLSVYWYQQSLDQGLQFLIQYYNGEERAKGNILERFSAQQFPDLHSELNLSSLELGDSALYFCASSVAQGNSPLHFGNGTRLTVT.

This clone was found a few times. The genes are TRBV19 and TRBJ2-6, with TRBD1 identical over 8 bases. From germline, CDR1 is LNHDA and CDR2 SQIVND (reference sequence). The length of the CDR3 is 16 residues. V lost 4 bases to trimming and J lost 0 bases; unmatched junction nucleotides: 2. The CDR3 here is CASSTDRGSGANVLTF. CDR3 coding DNA: TGTGCCAGTAGTACCGACAGGGGCTCTGGGGCCAACGTCCTGACTTTC.

This clone occurred many times. The chain combines TRBV12-3 or TRBV12-4 with TRBJ2-7; the D is unclear. V was shortened by 3 bases and J by 6 bases, with 9 bases between the two germline ends. The CDR3 loop spans 12 amino acids. DNA for the CDR3: TGTGCCAGCAGTTTTTCCCAGTCCGAGCAGTACTTC. Residues: CASSFSQSEQYF.

V usage is TRBV20-1 and J usage is TRBJ2-7; 7 bases match TRBD1. Germline CDR1 DFQATT, CDR2 SNEGSKA (reference sequence). The CDR3 consists of 13 residues. Losses at the gene ends were 3 bases for V and 6 bases for J; bases not matched to a gene: 8. The CDR3 here is CSASKGQSGEQYF. As DNA, the CDR3 is TGCAGTGCTAGTAAGGGACAGTCTGGCGAGCAGTACTTC.

The chain couples TRBV4-2 to TRBJ2-7; a possible D gene is TRBD2 (6 bases). The ends were cut back, 4 bases at V and 2 bases at J, with 18 bases in the middle. Germline V CDR1 and CDR2: LGHNA, YNFKEQ. The CDR3 is made up of 16 amino acids. The CDR3: CASSPLGSGQTYEQYF. DNA of the CDR3: TGTGCCAGCAGCCCCCTTGGGAGCGGGCAGACCTACGAGCAGTACTTC.

The chain employs TRBV12-5 and TRBJ2-6; a weak D match, TRBD2 (6 bases). Germline CDR1 reads LGHNT; CDR2 reads FRNRAP. The CDR3 totals 16 residues. Trimming took 5 bases from V and 4 from J, leaving 15 bases between them. CDR3 bases: TGTGCTAGTGGTCCTCCCCGGGGGACGGGGGCCAACGTCCTGACTTTC. Its translation: CASGPPRGTGANVLTF.

The gene calls are TRBV18 and TRBJ1-2, with TRBD1 as a possible D gene (5 bases). V was shortened by 3 bases and J by 3 bases, with 11 bases between the two germline ends. The CDR3 has 14 amino acids. CDR1 is KGHSH and CDR2 is LQKENI in the germline V gene. CDR3 region: CASSPKKTDYGYTF. The CDR3 DNA reads TGTGCCAGCTCACCTAAAAAGACAGACTATGGCTACACCTTC.

This clone was seen a single time. V and J are TRBV24-1 and TRBJ1-1; 8 positions match TRBD1. From germline, CDR1 is KGHDR and CDR2 SFDVKD. With 11 bases clipped from V and 6 bases from J, the junction kept 10 bases outside the gene matches. CDR3 length equals 13 residues. CDR3 DNA sequence: TGTGCCATCCTAAGTGGACAGGGCGCTGAAGCTTTCTTT. It codes for CAILSGQGAEAFF.

This clone was counted between two and nine times. V gene TRBV6-4 combines with J gene TRBJ2-1; 10 nucleotides match TRBD1. The CDR3 runs 16 residues. Germline assignment: CDR1 MRHNA and CDR2 SNTAGT. The V gene end was trimmed by 0 bases and the J gene end by 6 bases; junction bases not matched to a gene: 5. CDR3 bases: TGTGCCAGCAGTGACTCCCCGGGACAGGGGCCCAATGAGCAGTTCTTC. Translation: CASSDSPGQGPNEQFF.

The chain has TRBV4-1 and TRBJ2-1, with D perhaps TRBD1 (6 bases). This CDR3 spans 13 amino acids. V was shortened by 5 bases and J by 8 bases, with 13 bases between the two germline ends. CDR1 is MGHRA, CDR2 YSYEKL, per germline. The CDR3: CASSKQGSHEQFF. DNA for the CDR3: TGCGCCAGCAGCAAACAGGGATCTCATGAGCAGTTCTTC.

The chain has TRBV6-6 and TRBJ2-1, with TRBD2 matching over 8 bases. This CDR3 is built from 17 residues. Per the germline V gene, CDR1 is MNHNY and CDR2 is SVGAGI (reference sequence). The V segment lost 5 bases and the J segment 2 bases; nucleotides outside the gene matches: 11. The CDR3 nucleotides are TGTGCCAGCAGTCCACTAGGGGTGCGGGGGGCCTACAATGAGCAGTTCTTC. This translates into CASSPLGVRGAYNEQFF.

The chain recombines TRBV25-1 with TRBJ1-1; weak D call: TRBD1 (6 bases). The germline V gene encodes CDR1 MGHDK and CDR2 SYGVNS. Trimming cost V 1 base and J 1 base, with 10 bases left between them. The CDR3 is 15 amino acids. As DNA, the CDR3 is TGTGCCAGCAGTGAATTAAGGACAGCGAACACTGAAGCTTTCTTT. It translates to CASSELRTANTEAFF. Full variable domain (missing parts from reference TRBV25-1 and TRBJ1-1): EADIYQTPRYLVIGTGKKITLECSQTMGHDKMYWYQQDPGMELHLIHYSYGVNSTEKGDLSSESTVSRIRTEHFPLTLESARPSHTSQYLCASSELRTANTEAFFGQGTRLTVV.

The chain links TRBV6-5 to TRBJ2-3, with D tentatively TRBD1 (5 bases). V was cut by 6 bases and J by 0 bases, with 13 bases left in between. CDR3 length: 15 residues. Germline CDR1 and CDR2: MNHEY and SVGAGI. This CDR3 is CASRRQRSSTDTQYF. The DNA for the CDR3 is TGTGCCAGCAGGCGACAGCGTTCTAGCACAGATACGCAGTATTTT.

The V and J genes are TRBV28 and TRBJ1-4; D perhaps matches TRBD1 (5 bases). Trimming cost V 5 bases and J 1 base, with 11 bases left between them. Germline V lookup: CDR1 MDHEN, CDR2 SYDVKM. The CDR3 is made up of 15 amino acids. The DNA for the CDR3 is TGTGCCAGCAGTATTTCAGGGATAACTAATGAAAAACTGTTTTTT. This gives the protein CASSISGITNEKLFF.

The chain links TRBV6-2 or TRBV6-3 to TRBJ1-2; TRBD1 matches at 8 bases. The CDR3 is 18 residues long. V shed 5 bases and J 3 bases; nucleotides not matched to a gene: 17. Germline CDR1 MNHEY, CDR2 SVGEGT. CDR3 bases: TGTGCCAGCAGTAGAACACTCGAGGGCAGGGGGCTTGACTATGGCTACACCTTC. The encoded protein is CASSRTLEGRGLDYGYTF.

This chain links TRBV7-9 with TRBJ1-1; possible D gene TRBD1, 5 bases. Trimming left V 1 base short and J 5 bases short, with 14 bases between. CDR1 is SEHNR, CDR2 FQNEAQ, per germline (reference sequence). The CDR3 is 15 residues long. CDR3 in amino acids: CASSLDGGVWTEAFF. DNA of the CDR3: TGTGCCAGCAGCTTAGATGGGGGGGTTTGGACTGAAGCTTTCTTT.

The chain couples TRBV19 to TRBJ2-2, with TRBD1 identical over 8 bases. The CDR3 consists of 15 residues. Germline V gene sequence: CDR1 LNHDA, CDR2 SQIVND (reference sequence). The V and J ends lost 9 bases and 1 base, in that order; junction bases with no gene match: 7. The CDR3 nucleotides read TGTGCCAGCGGTTCCGGGACAGGGAACACCGGGGAGCTGTTTTTT. It specifies CASGSGTGNTGELFF.

The chain couples TRBV5-5 to TRBJ1-1; D is undetermined. Germline assignment: CDR1 SGHKS and CDR2 YYEKEE (reference sequence). This CDR3 contains 14 residues. Trimming took 3 bases from V and 8 from J, leaving 17 bases between them. CDR3 DNA: TGTGCCAGCAGCTGGGAGATTTACAGAGACGAAGCTTTCTTT. It codes for CASSWEIYRDEAFF.

The chain is built from TRBV2 and TRBJ2-2; 8 bases line up with TRBD1. From germline, CDR1 is SNHLY and CDR2 FYNNEI. Unmatched junction bases numbered 2, after V lost 6 bases and J lost 5 bases. The CDR3 is made up of 13 amino acids. The DNA for the CDR3 is TGTGCCAGCAGGGACAGGGATACCGGGGAGCTGTTTTTT. Translation gives CASRDRDTGELFF.

The chain is built from TRBV10-2 and TRBJ2-2; 10 nucleotides agree with TRBD2. The CDR3 is 18 amino acids. V was pared by 1 base and J by 2 bases, with 7 bases of the junction left unmatched. Germline CDR1 and CDR2: WSHSY and SAAADI. The CDR3 protein is CASSELKSGGANTGELFF. In DNA, the CDR3 is TGCGCCAGCAGTGAGTTAAAGAGCGGGGGGGCAAACACCGGGGAGCTGTTTTTT.

The chain is built from TRBV19 and TRBJ1-5, with D possibly matching TRBD1 (5 bases). The CDR3 runs 14 residues. CDR1 and CDR2 from the germline V gene are LNHDA and SQIVND (reference sequence). Trimming took 3 bases from V and 3 from J, leaving 9 bases between them. In DNA form, the CDR3 reads TGTGCCAGTAGTATGGGGGGGGACAATCAGCCCCAGCATTTT. Residues: CASSMGGDNQPQHF.

V usage is TRBV14 and J usage is TRBJ2-5; 11 bases agree with TRBD1. The CDR3 has 14 amino acids. CDR1 is SGHDN, CDR2 FVKESK, per germline. V lost 5 bases, J lost 6 bases, and 5 bases stayed unmatched. The CDR3 sequence is CASSTGTGGKTQYF. CDR3 DNA sequence: TGTGCCAGCAGCACTGGGACAGGGGGAAAGACCCAGTACTTC.

This clone was seen just once. The V call is TRBV5-4, the J call TRBJ1-4; D call uncertain. Germline loops: CDR1 SGHNT, CDR2 YYREEE (reference sequence). The V end was cut by 4 bases, the J end by 7 bases, with 17 bases between. The length of the CDR3 is 15 residues. The CDR3 nucleotides read TGTGCCAGCAGCCCTGCGCCGCCTGGTAGTGAAAAACTGTTTTTT. Amino acids: CASSPAPPGSEKLFF. The whole variable domain, remainder taken from reference TRBV5-4 and TRBJ1-4, is ETGVTQSPTHLIKTRGQQVTLRCSSQSGHNTVSWYQQALGQGPQFIFQYYREEENGRGNFPPRFSGLQFPNYSSELNVNALELDDSALYLCASSPAPPGSEKLFFGSGTQLSVL.

This clone was observed a few times. This chain uses TRBV27 with TRBJ2-2; 7 bases fit TRBD1. This CDR3 is built from 13 residues. Germline-derived CDR1 and CDR2 are MNHEY and SMNVEV (reference sequence). The V gene end was trimmed by 8 bases and the J gene end by 2 bases; junction bases not matched to a gene: 2. This CDR3 is CASRDRNTGELFF. For the CDR3, the DNA is TGTGCCAGCCGGGACAGAAACACCGGGGAGCTGTTTTTT.